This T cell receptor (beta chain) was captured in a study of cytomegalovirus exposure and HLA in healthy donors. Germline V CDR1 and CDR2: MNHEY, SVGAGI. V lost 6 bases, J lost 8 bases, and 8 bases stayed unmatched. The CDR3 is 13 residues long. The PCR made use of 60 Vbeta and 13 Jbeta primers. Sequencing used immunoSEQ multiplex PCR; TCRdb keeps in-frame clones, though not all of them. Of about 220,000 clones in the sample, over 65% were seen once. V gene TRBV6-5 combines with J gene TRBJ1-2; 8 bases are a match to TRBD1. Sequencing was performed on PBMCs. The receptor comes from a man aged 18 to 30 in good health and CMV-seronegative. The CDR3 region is CASRFRQGRGYTF. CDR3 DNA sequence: TGTGCCAGCAGATTCCGACAGGGGCGGGGCTACACCTTC.